The sequence of this TCR beta chain was determined in a study of cytomegalovirus exposure and HLA in healthy donors. Study-wide results and caveats: In a later analysis, CMV-associated beta chains were mostly HLA-associated, it appeared. Highest at DRB1 and lowest at HLA-C, TCR association rates differed among HLA loci in a later analysis. For TCR beta chains, V- and J-gene trimming was later linked to a missense DCLRE1C variant.

Trimming shortened V by 7 bases and J by 0 bases, and 8 bases separated the two germline ends. The CDR3 extends over 13 amino acids. Germline CDR1 and CDR2: MNHEY and SVGAGI. 13 Jbeta primers and 60 Vbeta primers were used for the PCR. Measured with immunoSEQ multiplex PCR; TCRdb has only the in-frame clones, and not every one. The sample lists around 60,000 clones, 80% occurring once. Comment on this clone: Its antigen is currently unknown.

Sequencing input: PBMCs. This chain joins TRBV6-5 and TRBJ2-3; D remains ambiguous. This TCR was sampled from a male donor in good health and CMV-seronegative. The CDR3 region is CASIWSSTDTQYF. The CDR3, as DNA: TGTGCCAGCATCTGGAGTAGCACAGATACGCAGTATTTT.